One and the same sample provided the 2 T cell receptor beta chains below, sequenced in a study of blood T cell repertoires in COVID-19. Profiled with immunoSEQ multiplex PCR; TCRdb holds only in-frame clones, not every one. The sample records fewer than 250,000 clones, around 80% being singletons. Sequencing used peripheral blood. The receptors originated from an elderly woman with acute or convalescent COVID-19.

CDR3 amino acids: CASRPGQIQETQYF. The CDR3, as DNA: TGTGCCAGCAGACCGGGACAGATTCAAGAGACCCAGTACTTC. This chain links TRBV6-6 with TRBJ2-5; 7 bases line up with TRBD1. The CDR3 totals 14 residues. Germline CDR1 reads MNHNY; CDR2 reads SVGAGI (reference sequence). V lost 6 bases, J lost 2 bases, and 6 bases stayed unmatched.

V is TRBV3-1 (or the pseudogene TRBV3-2) and J is TRBJ1-3; no reliable D call. Germline lookup yields CDR1 LGHDT and CDR2 YNNKEL (reference sequence). The CDR3 contains 15 residues. Trimming cost V 0 bases and J 4 bases, with 10 bases left between them. This CDR3 reads CASSQDLFGGNTIYF. In nucleotides, the CDR3 is TGTGCCAGCAGCCAAGATTTGTTCGGGGGAAACACCATATATTTT.